This entry features one TCR beta chain sequence. The germline V gene has CDR1 SGHTA and CDR2 FQGTGA. This CDR3 is built from 16 residues. Trimming removed 4 bases from V and 7 bases from J; junction bases left unmatched: 8. This specimen comes from a study of blood T cell repertoires in COVID-19. TCRdb's table, derived via immunoSEQ multiplex PCR, lists solely in-frame clones and lacks some. Among more than 85,000 clones listed, around 80% were seen once. The source is a human donor in a cohort sampled during active or convalescent COVID-19. The chain combines TRBV7-3 with TRBJ2-2, with 11 bases aligning to TRBD2. The sample consisted of peripheral blood. CDR3 protein: CASSSQTSGKVGELFF. The CDR3 bases are TGTGCCAGCAGCTCTCAGACTAGCGGGAAGGTCGGGGAGCTGTTTTTT.